This entry describes one T cell receptor beta chain. The data were taken from a study of blood T cell repertoires in COVID-19. About the research overall: Donors in the United States, Italy and Spain gave samples during acute or convalescent COVID-19. From T cells, B-cell-depleted T cells, or PBMCs came the material, which was cDNA or gDNA.

The CDR3 runs 14 residues. V lost 2 bases to trimming and J lost 3 bases, with 10 bases between them. Germline V CDR1 and CDR2: SGHVS, FQNEAQ. In the original workflow: Using reference gene primer amplification, nucleated cell counts were estimated. Only in-frame clones appear in the TCRdb table, and some are missing; sequencing was by immunoSEQ multiplex PCR. V and J calls and clone size are copied from that table; D and trimming were computed from the DNA. This table holds more than 95,000 clones, approximately 74% found once. Sequenced input: peripheral blood. This receptor was obtained from a man between 60 and 70 years old with acute or convalescent COVID-19. The rearrangement uses TRBV7-8 and TRBJ1-1, with a possible D match to TRBD1 (6 bases). The CDR3 nucleotides read TGTGCCAGCAGCTTATACAGGGAAGACACTGAAGCTTTCTTT. This sequence encodes CASSLYREDTEAFF.